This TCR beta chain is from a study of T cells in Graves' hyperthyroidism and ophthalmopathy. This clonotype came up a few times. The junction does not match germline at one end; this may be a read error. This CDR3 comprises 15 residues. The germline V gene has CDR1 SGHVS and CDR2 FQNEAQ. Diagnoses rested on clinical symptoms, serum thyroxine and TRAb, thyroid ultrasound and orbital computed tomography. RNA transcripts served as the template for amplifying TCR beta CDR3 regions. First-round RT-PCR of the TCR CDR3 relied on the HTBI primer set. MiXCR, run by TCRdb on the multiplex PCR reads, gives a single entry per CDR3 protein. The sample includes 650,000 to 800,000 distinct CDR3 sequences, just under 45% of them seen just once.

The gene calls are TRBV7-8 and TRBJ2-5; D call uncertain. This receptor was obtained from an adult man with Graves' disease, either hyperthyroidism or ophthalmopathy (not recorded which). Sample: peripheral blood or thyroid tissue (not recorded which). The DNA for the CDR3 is TGCGCCAGCAGCCTTGGCATGGGTATCCAAGAGACCCAGTACTTC. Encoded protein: CASSLGMGIQETQYF. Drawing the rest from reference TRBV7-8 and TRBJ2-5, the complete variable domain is GAGVSQSPRYKVAKRGQDVALRCDPISGHVSLFWYQQALGQGPEFLTYFQNEAQLDKSGLPSDRFFAERPEGSVSTLKIQRTQQEDSAVYLCASSLGMGIQETQYFGPGTRLLVL.